The 12 T cell receptor beta chains below were found in one sample sequenced in a study of blood T cell repertoires in COVID-19. The protocol was immunoSEQ multiplex PCR, while the TCRdb copy is restricted to in-frame clones and leaves out a portion. The sample includes about 190,000 clones, approximately 80% of them seen just once. Sequencing used peripheral blood. The receptors here all came from a woman between 45 and 65 years old with acute or convalescent COVID-19.

The chain carries TRBV4-1 and TRBJ1-2; 10 positions agree with TRBD1. After removal of 3 bases from V and 3 bases from J, the junction contained 4 bases not matched to a gene. The CDR3 spans 15 residues. Germline CDR1 reads MGHRA; CDR2 reads YSYEKL. CDR3 sequence (DNA): TGCGCCAGCAGCCATCAGACAGGGGGCTACTATGGCTACACCTTC. Translating gives CASSHQTGGYYGYTF.

The chain carries TRBV3-1 (or the pseudogene TRBV3-2) and TRBJ2-1, with 7 positions matching TRBD1. This CDR3 is 15 amino acids long. Trimming took 4 bases from V and 4 from J; bases not matched to a gene: 7. Germline assignment: CDR1 LGHDT and CDR2 YNNKEL (reference sequence). The CDR3 nucleotides read TGTGCCAGCAGCCGAGAACAGGGGCGATACAATGAGCAGTTCTTC. Residues: CASSREQGRYNEQFF.

Details on this clone: The junction does not match germline at one end; this may be a read error. The gene calls are TRBV4-1 and TRBJ1-2; 10 bases fit TRBD1. The CDR3 is 17 residues long. The germline V gene encodes CDR1 MGHRA and CDR2 YSYEKL. This CDR3 reads CASSQQHRQGANDGYTF. The CDR3 coding sequence is TGCGCCAGCAGCCAACAACACCGACAGGGGGCTAACGATGGCTACACCTTC.

The CDR3 DNA sequence: TGTGCCAGCAGTTCCCCGTGGAGGGACACCGGGGAGCTGTTTTTT. Amino acid sequence: CASSSPWRDTGELFF. This chain links TRBV28 with TRBJ2-2, with a weak D call TRBD2 (6 bases). Trimming stripped 4 bases from V and 3 bases from J, with 12 bases between. The CDR3 spans 15 residues. Germline CDR1 reads MDHEN; CDR2 reads SYDVKM.

This clone has just one count. V usage is TRBV28 and J usage is TRBJ1-5; 7 nucleotides match TRBD1. CDR1 MDHEN and CDR2 SYDVKM come from the germline V gene. V shed 3 bases and J 0 bases; nucleotides not matched to a gene: 2. The CDR3 has 15 residues. This chain's CDR3 is CASSLGTDSNQPQHF. The CDR3 nucleotides read TGTGCCAGCAGTTTGGGGACAGATAGCAATCAGCCCCAGCATTTT.

J is TRBJ1-3 and V is TRBV6-5; D remains ambiguous. This CDR3 region has 15 residues. Germline-derived CDR1 and CDR2 are MNHEY and SVGAGI. V was cut by 8 bases and J by 0 bases, with 14 bases left in between. The CDR3 spells CASLGLPLSGNTIYF. In nucleotides, the CDR3 is TGTGCCAGCCTTGGCCTCCCCCTCTCTGGAAACACCATATATTTT.

The chain combines TRBV5-1 with TRBJ1-2; maybe TRBD1 (6 bases). This CDR3 is 14 amino acids long. V was trimmed by 3 bases and J by 8 bases, leaving 17 bases between them. Germline V gene data show CDR1 as SGHRS and CDR2 as YFSETQ. In DNA form, the CDR3 reads TGCGCCAGCAGCTCTACAGGGATTAGCGGGGGCTACACCTTC. This sequence encodes CASSSTGISGGYTF.

The rearrangement links TRBV28 to TRBJ2-5, with no clear D. Trimming shortened V by 2 bases and J by 2 bases, and 9 bases separated the two germline ends. Germline V gives CDR1 MDHEN, CDR2 SYDVKM. This CDR3 region has 14 residues. This chain's CDR3 is CASSLKAHQETQYF. In DNA form, the CDR3 reads TGTGCCAGCAGTTTAAAAGCCCATCAAGAGACCCAGTACTTC.

The V call is TRBV9, the J call TRBJ2-1; TRBD2 matches at 11 bases. The CDR3 is 15 residues long. J was trimmed by 7 bases and V by 4 bases; bases with no gene match: 7. The V gene's germline CDR1 is SGDLS and CDR2 YYNGEE. CDR3 bases: TGTGCCAGCAGCTTAACTAGCGGGAGACGGAATGAGCAGTTCTTC. Translation gives CASSLTSGRRNEQFF.

This clone occurred a few times. The V and J genes are TRBV7-6 and TRBJ1-4, with 8 bases identical to TRBD1. Trimming at V came to 7 bases and at J to 5 bases, leaving 6 bases not matched to a gene. This CDR3 spans 14 amino acids. CDR1 is SGHVS, CDR2 FNYEAQ, per germline. CDR3 sequence: CASTPGQVNEKLFF. CDR3 DNA sequence: TGTGCCAGCACCCCGGGACAGGTCAATGAAAAACTGTTTTTT.

This clone was detected ten times or more. The chain has TRBV19 and TRBJ1-2; unclear D gene. With 6 bases removed from V and 8 bases from J, the gap between germline ends came to 19 bases. Per germline, CDR1 LNHDA and CDR2 SQIVND (reference sequence). The CDR3 contains 14 residues. The CDR3 loop is CASRRQSGSHGYTF. The CDR3, as DNA: TGTGCCAGTAGACGACAATCGGGGTCGCACGGCTACACCTTC.

The chain combines TRBV6-5 with TRBJ1-1, with TRBD1 matching over 8 bases. The CDR3 is 16 residues long. Germline V lookup: CDR1 MNHEY, CDR2 SVGAGI. Trimming removed 0 bases from V and 1 base from J; junction bases left unmatched: 4. CDR3 amino acids: CASSYSRRGPNTEAFF. CDR3 nucleotides: TGTGCCAGCAGTTACTCCCGCAGGGGGCCGAACACTGAAGCTTTCTTT.